A single sample gave rise to the 14 T cell receptor beta chains below, sequenced in a study of sequential checkpoint blockade in melanoma. Generated by immunoSEQ multiplex PCR, the TCRdb table keeps only in-frame clones and is missing some. The sample has about 5,000 clones; about 30% are singletons. As to treatment: randomized to nivolumab then ipilimumab (arm A) or the reverse (arm B). The sequenced sample was tumor tissue (inferred from file names), obtained from a patient given nivolumab and ipilimumab in sequence. Receptors were obtained from a human donor with melanoma.

This chain uses TRBV5-1 with TRBJ1-5; D gene ambiguous. Trimming took 0 bases from V and 4 from J, leaving 8 bases between them. This CDR3 has 14 residues. CDR1 is SGHRS and CDR2 is YFSETQ in the germline V gene. The CDR3 nucleotides read TGCGCCAGCAGCTTGGAACCCGGAAATCAGCCCCAGCATTTT. Residues: CASSLEPGNQPQHF.

The chain uses TRBV9 and TRBJ2-7; 12 bases map to TRBD2. The CDR3 consists of 15 residues. Per germline, CDR1 SGDLS and CDR2 YYNGEE. V shed 7 bases, J shed 7 bases, and the junction held 12 bases outside the gene matches. Written as DNA, the CDR3 is TGTGCCAGCGGACAGGGGACTAGCGGGCCCGAGGAGCAGTACTTC. Translated, it gives CASGQGTSGPEEQYF.

J is TRBJ1-2 and V is TRBV2, with D perhaps matching TRBD1 (6 bases). The CDR3 totals 13 residues. V lost 8 bases, J lost 0 bases, and 10 bases lay in between. Germline lookup yields CDR1 SNHLY and CDR2 FYNNEI. The CDR3 bases are TGTGCCAGCGTAAGGACAGCTAACTATGGCTACACCTTC. Its protein product is CASVRTANYGYTF. The full variable domain, its missing parts supplied by reference TRBV2 and TRBJ1-2, is EPEVTQTPSHQVTQMGQEVILRCVPISNHLYFYWYRQILGQKVEFLVSFYNNEISEKSEIFDDQFSVERPDGSNFTLKIRSTKLEDSAMYFCASVRTANYGYTFGSGTRLTVV.

CDR3 loop: CASSGDPPSSYNEQFF. CDR3 DNA sequence: TGTGCCAGCAGTGGAGACCCCCCTAGCTCCTACAATGAGCAGTTCTTC. This chain joins TRBV6-8 and TRBJ2-1, with D uncertain. The germline gives CDR1 MNHGY, CDR2 SAAAGT. The V end was cut by 5 bases, the J end by 0 bases, with 14 bases between. The CDR3 extends over 16 amino acids.

This clone came up a few times. The gene calls are TRBV19 and TRBJ2-3; no firm D call. Trimming took 3 bases from V and 1 from J, leaving 8 bases between them. CDR3 length: 14 residues. Germline CDR1 and CDR2: LNHDA and SQIVND (reference sequence). CDR3 sequence reads: CASSINWGTDTQYF. CDR3 sequence (DNA): TGTGCCAGTAGTATTAATTGGGGCACAGATACGCAGTATTTT. The entire variable domain, with the rest obtained from reference TRBV19 and TRBJ2-3, is as follows: DGGITQSPKYLFRKEGQNVTLSCEQNLNHDAMYWYRQDPGQGLRLIYYSQIVNDFQKGDIAEGYSVSREKKESFPLTVTSAQKNPTAFYLCASSINWGTDTQYFGPGTRLTVL.

This clone was seen only a few times. This sequence joins TRBV7-7 and TRBJ2-3; D possibly matches TRBD1 or TRBD2 (5 bases each). The CDR3 has 15 amino acids. V was cut by 4 bases and J by 1 base, with 12 bases left in between. Germline-derived CDR1 and CDR2 are SSHAT and FNYEAQ (reference sequence). CDR3 coding DNA: TGTGCCAGCAGCTCCGAGGGACGAGGCACAGATACGCAGTATTTT. Translating it yields CASSSEGRGTDTQYF. The full variable domain, in which reference TRBV7-7 and TRBJ2-3 provide the parts outside the CDR3, is GAGVSQSPRYKVTKRGQDVTLRCDPISSHATLYWYQQALGQGPEFLTYFNYEAQPDKSGLPSDRFSAERPEGSISTLTIQRTEQRDSAMYRCASSSEGRGTDTQYFGPGTRLTVL.

There are many counts of this clone. The chain employs TRBV11-3 and TRBJ2-7; 9 bases line up with TRBD1. The germline V gene has CDR1 SGHNT and CDR2 YENEEA. Losses at the gene ends were 5 bases for V and 5 bases for J; bases not matched to a gene: 13. This CDR3 contains 16 residues. The CDR3 DNA is TGTGCCAGCAGCCCAACCGACCGGGACAGGGCCAACGAGCAGTACTTC. Translation: CASSPTDRDRANEQYF.

V usage is TRBV18 and J usage is TRBJ2-5; D possibly corresponds to TRBD2 (6 bases). The V end lost 3 bases, the J end lost 0 bases, and 14 bases lay between the germline ends. The CDR3 totals 16 residues. Germline V lookup: CDR1 KGHSH, CDR2 LQKENI. The CDR3 sequence: CASSPLPGEYQETQYF. CDR3 DNA sequence: TGTGCCAGCTCACCTCTCCCGGGAGAGTACCAAGAGACCCAGTACTTC.

The V and J genes are TRBV19 and TRBJ1-4; D remains ambiguous. V was trimmed by 9 bases and J by 8 bases, leaving 13 bases between them. The CDR3 consists of 12 residues. Germline CDR1 reads LNHDA; CDR2 reads SQIVND (reference sequence). CDR3 sequence: CASSPRREKLFF. The CDR3 DNA is TGTGCCAGCAGCCCGCGGAGGGAAAAACTGTTTTTT.

V and J are TRBV13 and TRBJ1-4; no firm D call. Between the trimmed V and J ends, which lost 1 base and 7 bases, there was a span of 4 bases. The CDR3 is 12 residues long. Germline CDR1 and CDR2: PRHDT and FYEKMQ (reference sequence). The CDR3 DNA reads TGTGCCAGCAGCTTAGTGCGTGAAAAACTGTTTTTT. Protein: CASSLVREKLFF.

This rearrangement joins TRBV18 to TRBJ2-7; no clear D gene. This CDR3 has 12 amino acids. Per the germline V gene, CDR1 is KGHSH and CDR2 is LQKENI. V lost 2 bases, J lost 5 bases, and 7 bases lay in between. The CDR3 protein is CASSPDEHEQYF. Here the CDR3 DNA reads TGTGCCAGCTCACCAGACGAACACGAGCAGTACTTC.

This clone occurred a few times. V usage is TRBV27 and J usage is TRBJ2-2, with 7 bases that match TRBD1. The germline V gene has CDR1 MNHEY and CDR2 SMNVEV (reference sequence). The CDR3 length is 16 residues. With V trimmed by 0 bases and J by 5 bases, 6 bases remained unmatched. CDR3 coding DNA: TGTGCCAGCAGTTTATCCTCCGGGACAGATACCGGGGAGCTGTTTTTT. This encodes CASSLSSGTDTGELFF.

In this sample, this clone turned up many times. The rearrangement joins TRBV6-4 to TRBJ2-5; D unresolved. V lost 5 bases to trimming and J lost 1 base, with 2 bases between them. The CDR3 is made up of 11 amino acids. From germline, CDR1 is MRHNA and CDR2 SNTAGT. The CDR3 here is CASSSQETQYF. In nucleotides, the CDR3 is TGTGCCAGCAGTTCCCAAGAGACCCAGTACTTC.

In this sample, this clone turned up many times. The chain recombines TRBV7-7 with TRBJ1-2; TRBD1 matches at 10 bases. This CDR3 contains 16 residues. CDR1 is SSHAT and CDR2 is FNYEAQ in the germline V gene (reference sequence). Germline trimming cut 3 bases from V and 7 bases from J; bases unmatched to any gene: 11. CDR3 amino acids: CASSFPGQGKIVGYTF. In nucleotides, the CDR3 is TGTGCCAGCAGCTTCCCGGGACAGGGGAAGATAGTTGGCTACACCTTC.